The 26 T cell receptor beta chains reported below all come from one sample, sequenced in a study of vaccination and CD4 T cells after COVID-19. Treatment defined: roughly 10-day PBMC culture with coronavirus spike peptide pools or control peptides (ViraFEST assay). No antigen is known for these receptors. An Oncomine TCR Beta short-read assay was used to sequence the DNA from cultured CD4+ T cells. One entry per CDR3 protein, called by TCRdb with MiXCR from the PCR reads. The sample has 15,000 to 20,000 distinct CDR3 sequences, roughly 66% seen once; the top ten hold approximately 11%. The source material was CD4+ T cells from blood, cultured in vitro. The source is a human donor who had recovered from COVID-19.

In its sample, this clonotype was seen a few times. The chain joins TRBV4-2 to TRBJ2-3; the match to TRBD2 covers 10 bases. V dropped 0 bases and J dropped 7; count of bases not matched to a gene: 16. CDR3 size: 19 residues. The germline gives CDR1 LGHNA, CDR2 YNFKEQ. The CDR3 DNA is TGTGCCAGCAGCCAAGACTCCTTTAGCGGGAGGTGGGCCTCCTATACGCAGTATTTT. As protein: CASSQDSFSGRWASYTQYF.

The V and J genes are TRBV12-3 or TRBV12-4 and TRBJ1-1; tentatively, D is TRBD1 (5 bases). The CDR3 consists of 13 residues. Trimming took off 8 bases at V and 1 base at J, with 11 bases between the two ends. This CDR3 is CASSGLPNTEAFF. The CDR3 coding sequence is TGTGCCAGCTCGGGACTCCCGAACACTGAAGCTTTCTTT.

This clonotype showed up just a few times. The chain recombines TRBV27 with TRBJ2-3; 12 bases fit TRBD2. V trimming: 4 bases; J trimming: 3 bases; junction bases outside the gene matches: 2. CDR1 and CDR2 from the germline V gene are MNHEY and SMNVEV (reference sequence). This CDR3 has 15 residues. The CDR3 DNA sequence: TGTGCCAGCAGTTATCTAGCGGGAGGGACAGATACGCAGTATTTT. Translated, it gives CASSYLAGGTDTQYF.

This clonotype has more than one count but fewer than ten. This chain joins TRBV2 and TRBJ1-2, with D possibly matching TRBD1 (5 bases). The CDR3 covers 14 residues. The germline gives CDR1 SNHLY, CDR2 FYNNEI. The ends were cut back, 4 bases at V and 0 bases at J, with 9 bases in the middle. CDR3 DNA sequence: TGTGCCAGCAGTGCGGACATCACTAACTATGGCTACACCTTC. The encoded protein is CASSADITNYGYTF. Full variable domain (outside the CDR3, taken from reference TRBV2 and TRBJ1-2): EPEVTQTPSHQVTQMGQEVILRCVPISNHLYFYWYRQILGQKVEFLVSFYNNEISEKSEIFDDQFSVERPDGSNFTLKIRSTKLEDSAMYFCASSADITNYGYTFGSGTRLTVV.

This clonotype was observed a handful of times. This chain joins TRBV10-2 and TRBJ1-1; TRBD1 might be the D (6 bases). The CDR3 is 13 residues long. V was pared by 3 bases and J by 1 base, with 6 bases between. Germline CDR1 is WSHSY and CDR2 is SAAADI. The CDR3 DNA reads TGCGCCAGCAGTGAACAGGGGAACACTGAAGCTTTCTTT. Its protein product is CASSEQGNTEAFF.

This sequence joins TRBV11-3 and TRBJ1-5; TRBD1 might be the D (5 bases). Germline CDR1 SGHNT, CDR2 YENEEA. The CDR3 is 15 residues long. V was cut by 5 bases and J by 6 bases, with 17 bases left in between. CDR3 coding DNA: TGTGCCAGCAGCCCCGGGGGTTCCCCTGCTCAGCCCCAGCATTTT. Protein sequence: CASSPGGSPAQPQHF.

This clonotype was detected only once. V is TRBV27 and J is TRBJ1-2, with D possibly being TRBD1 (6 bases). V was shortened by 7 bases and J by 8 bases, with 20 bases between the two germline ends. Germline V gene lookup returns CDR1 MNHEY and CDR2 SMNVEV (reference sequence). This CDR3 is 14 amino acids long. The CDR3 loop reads CASTPDPSGGGYTF. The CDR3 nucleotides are TGTGCCAGCACCCCGGATCCTTCTGGGGGCGGCTACACCTTC.

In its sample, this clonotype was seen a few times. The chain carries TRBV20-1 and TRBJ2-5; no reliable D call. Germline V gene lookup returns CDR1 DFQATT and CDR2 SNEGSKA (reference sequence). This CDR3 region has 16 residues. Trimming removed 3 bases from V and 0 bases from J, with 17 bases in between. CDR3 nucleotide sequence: TGCAGTGCTAGTCGTATGCAGGAAAGGTACCAAGAGACCCAGTACTTC. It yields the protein CSASRMQERYQETQYF.

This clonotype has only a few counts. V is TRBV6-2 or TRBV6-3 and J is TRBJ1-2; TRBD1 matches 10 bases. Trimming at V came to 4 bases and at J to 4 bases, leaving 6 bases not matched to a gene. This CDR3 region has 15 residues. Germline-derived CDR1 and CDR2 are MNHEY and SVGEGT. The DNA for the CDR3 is TGTGCCAGCAGTTCCCCGGGACAGGGGCCCTATGGCTACACCTTC. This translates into CASSSPGQGPYGYTF.

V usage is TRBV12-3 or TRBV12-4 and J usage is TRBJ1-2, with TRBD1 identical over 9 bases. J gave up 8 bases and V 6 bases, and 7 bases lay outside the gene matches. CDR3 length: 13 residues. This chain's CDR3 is CASRIQGAGGYTF. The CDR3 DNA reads TGTGCCAGCAGGATACAGGGGGCGGGAGGCTACACCTTC.

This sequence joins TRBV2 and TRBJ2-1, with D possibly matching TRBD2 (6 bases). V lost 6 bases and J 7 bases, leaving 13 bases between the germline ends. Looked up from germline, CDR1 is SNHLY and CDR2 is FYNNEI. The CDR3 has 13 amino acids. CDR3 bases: TGTGCCAGCAGGGGCCGACTAGAAAATGAGCAGTTCTTC. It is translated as CASRGRLENEQFF.

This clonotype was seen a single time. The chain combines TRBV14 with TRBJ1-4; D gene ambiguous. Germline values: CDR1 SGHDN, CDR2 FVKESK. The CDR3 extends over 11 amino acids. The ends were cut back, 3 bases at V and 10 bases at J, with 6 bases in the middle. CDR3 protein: CASSQGGKLFF. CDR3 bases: TGTGCCAGCAGCCAGGGAGGAAAACTGTTTTTT.

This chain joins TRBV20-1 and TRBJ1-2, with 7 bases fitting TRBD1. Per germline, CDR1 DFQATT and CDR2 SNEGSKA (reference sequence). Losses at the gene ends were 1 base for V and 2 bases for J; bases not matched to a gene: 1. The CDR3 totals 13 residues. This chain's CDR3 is CSARVRGNYGYTF. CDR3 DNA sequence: TGCAGTGCTAGAGTCAGGGGGAACTATGGCTACACCTTC.

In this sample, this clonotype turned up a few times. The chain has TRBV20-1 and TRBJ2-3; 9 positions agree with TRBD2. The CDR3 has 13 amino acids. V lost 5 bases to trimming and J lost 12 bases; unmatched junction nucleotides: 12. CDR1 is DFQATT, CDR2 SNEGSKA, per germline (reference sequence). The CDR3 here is CSARKPEAGGQYF. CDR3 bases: TGCAGTGCTCGAAAACCTGAAGCGGGAGGCCAGTATTTT.

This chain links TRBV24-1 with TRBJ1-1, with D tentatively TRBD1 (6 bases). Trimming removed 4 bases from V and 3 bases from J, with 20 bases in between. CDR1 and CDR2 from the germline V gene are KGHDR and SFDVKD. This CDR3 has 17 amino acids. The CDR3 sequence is CATSDSGGGHKDTEAFF. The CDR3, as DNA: TGTGCCACCAGTGACTCTGGGGGGGGGCATAAAGACACTGAAGCTTTCTTT.

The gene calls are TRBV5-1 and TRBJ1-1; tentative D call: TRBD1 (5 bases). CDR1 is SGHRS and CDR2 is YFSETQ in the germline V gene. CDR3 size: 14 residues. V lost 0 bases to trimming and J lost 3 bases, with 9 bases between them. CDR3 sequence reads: CASSLGAGHTEAFF. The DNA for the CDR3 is TGCGCCAGCAGCTTGGGGGCAGGGCACACTGAAGCTTTCTTT.

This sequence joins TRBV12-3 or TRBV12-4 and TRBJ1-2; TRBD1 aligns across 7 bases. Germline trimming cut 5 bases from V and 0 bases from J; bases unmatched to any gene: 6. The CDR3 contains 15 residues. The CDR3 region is CASSRWDRANYGYTF. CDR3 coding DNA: TGTGCCAGCAGTCGATGGGACAGAGCTAACTATGGCTACACCTTC.

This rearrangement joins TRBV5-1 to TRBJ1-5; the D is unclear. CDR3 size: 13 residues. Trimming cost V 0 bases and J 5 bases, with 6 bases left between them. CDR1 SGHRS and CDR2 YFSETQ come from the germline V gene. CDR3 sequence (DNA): TGCGCCAGCAGCTTGGTGGCGCATCAGCCCCAGCATTTT. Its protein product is CASSLVAHQPQHF.

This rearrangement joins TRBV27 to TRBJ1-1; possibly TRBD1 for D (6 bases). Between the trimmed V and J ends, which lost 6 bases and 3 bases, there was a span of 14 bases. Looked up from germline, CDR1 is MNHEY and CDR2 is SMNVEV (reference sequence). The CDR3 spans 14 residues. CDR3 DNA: TGTGCCAGCAGAAAGGGGGAGTGGGACACTGAAGCTTTCTTT. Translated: CASRKGEWDTEAFF.

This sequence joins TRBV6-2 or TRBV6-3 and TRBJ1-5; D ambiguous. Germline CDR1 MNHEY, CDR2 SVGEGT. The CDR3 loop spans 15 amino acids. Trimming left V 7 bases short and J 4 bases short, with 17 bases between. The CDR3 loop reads CASKPETPGNQPQHF. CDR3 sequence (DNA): TGTGCCAGCAAACCCGAAACACCGGGGAATCAGCCCCAGCATTTT.

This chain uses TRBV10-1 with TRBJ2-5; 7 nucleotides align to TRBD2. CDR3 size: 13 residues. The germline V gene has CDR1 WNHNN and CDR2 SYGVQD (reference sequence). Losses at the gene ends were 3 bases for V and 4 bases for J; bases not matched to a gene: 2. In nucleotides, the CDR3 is TGCGCCAGCAGTGACGGGGGGACAGAGACCCAGTACTTC. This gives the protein CASSDGGTETQYF.

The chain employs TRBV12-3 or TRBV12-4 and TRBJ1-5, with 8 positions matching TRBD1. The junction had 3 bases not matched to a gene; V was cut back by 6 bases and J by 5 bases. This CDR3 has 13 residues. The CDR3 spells CASSWTGYQPQHF. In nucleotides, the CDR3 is TGTGCCAGCAGCTGGACAGGGTATCAGCCCCAGCATTTT.

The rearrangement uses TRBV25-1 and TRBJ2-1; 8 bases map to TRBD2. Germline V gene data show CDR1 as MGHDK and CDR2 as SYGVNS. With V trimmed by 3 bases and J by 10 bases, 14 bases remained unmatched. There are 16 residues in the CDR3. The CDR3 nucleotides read TGTGCCAGCAGTGACTCCGCCGGACTAGCCCTCGAGGAGCAGTTCTTC. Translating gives CASSDSAGLALEEQFF.

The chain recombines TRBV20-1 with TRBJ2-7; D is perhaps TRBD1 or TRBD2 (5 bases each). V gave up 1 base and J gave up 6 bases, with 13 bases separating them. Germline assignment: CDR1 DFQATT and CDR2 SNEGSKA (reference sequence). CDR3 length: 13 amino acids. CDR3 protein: CSARGRDLFEQYF. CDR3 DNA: TGCAGTGCTAGAGGAAGGGACCTCTTCGAGCAGTACTTC.

This CDR3 is CASSLEQNQPQHF. CDR3 nucleotides: TGTGCCAGCAGCTTAGAGCAAAATCAGCCCCAGCATTTT. The rearrangement joins TRBV11-2 to TRBJ1-5; D not resolved. There are 13 residues in the CDR3. Germline CDR1 is SGHAT and CDR2 is FQNNGV. V was cut by 0 bases and J by 4 bases, with 4 bases left in between.

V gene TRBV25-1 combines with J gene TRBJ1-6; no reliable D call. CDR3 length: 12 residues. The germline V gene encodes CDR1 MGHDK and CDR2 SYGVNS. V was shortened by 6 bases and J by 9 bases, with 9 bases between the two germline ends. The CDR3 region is CASRGWASPLHF. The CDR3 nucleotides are TGTGCCAGCAGAGGCTGGGCTTCACCCCTCCACTTT. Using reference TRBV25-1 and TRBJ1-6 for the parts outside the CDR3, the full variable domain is EADIYQTPRYLVIGTGKKITLECSQTMGHDKMYWYQQDPGMELHLIHYSYGVNSTEKGDLSSESTVSRIRTEHFPLTLESARPSHTSQYLCASRGWASPLHFGNGTRLTVT.